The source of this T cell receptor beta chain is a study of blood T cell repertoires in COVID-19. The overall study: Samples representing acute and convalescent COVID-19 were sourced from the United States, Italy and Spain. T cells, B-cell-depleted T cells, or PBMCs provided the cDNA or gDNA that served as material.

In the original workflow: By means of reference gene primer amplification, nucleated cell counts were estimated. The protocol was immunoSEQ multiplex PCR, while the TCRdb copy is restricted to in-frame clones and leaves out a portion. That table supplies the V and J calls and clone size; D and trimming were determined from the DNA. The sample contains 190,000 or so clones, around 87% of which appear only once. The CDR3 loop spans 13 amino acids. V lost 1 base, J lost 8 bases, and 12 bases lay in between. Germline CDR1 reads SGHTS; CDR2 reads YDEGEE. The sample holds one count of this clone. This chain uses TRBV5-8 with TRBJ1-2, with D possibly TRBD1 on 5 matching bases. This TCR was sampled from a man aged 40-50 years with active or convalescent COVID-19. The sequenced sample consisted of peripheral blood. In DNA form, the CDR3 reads TGTGCCAGCAGCTTGTGGGACTCAGAGGGCTACACCTTC. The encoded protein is CASSLWDSEGYTF.